These 13 T cell receptor beta chains were sequenced from one sample in a study of tumor-infiltrating lymphocytes in primary liver carcinoma. TCR beta cDNA was prepared out of around 460 ng total RNA by means of a constant-region primer. ARM-PCR, slightly modified, supplied the TCR beta libraries through three nested multiplex PCR rounds. The opening two PCR rounds, around 9 cycles each, paired TRBV1-TRBV30 forward primers with a C-beta reverse primer. TCRdb analysed the multiplex PCR reads with MiXCR anew, one entry per CDR3 protein. The sample includes approximately 340,000 distinct CDR3 sequences, around three fifths of them seen just once. Blood RNA originated from unsorted whole blood, with germline DNA additionally extracted. Sequencing was done on a sample of peripheral blood. All receptors come from a man aged 35 to 55 with primary liver carcinoma and hepatitis B virus infection.

The DNA for the CDR3 is TGTGCCAGCAGCTTTCAAGATGTCCAGGGGGCACAGACCCAGTACTTC. Translated: CASSFQDVQGAQTQYF. The chain uses TRBV13 and TRBJ2-5; 8 bases agree with TRBD1. The germline V gene has CDR1 PRHDT and CDR2 FYEKMQ (reference sequence). The CDR3 runs 16 residues. V was clipped by 3 bases and J by 6 bases; unmatched bases: 12.

The chain carries TRBV6-2 or TRBV6-3 and TRBJ2-1; 8 bases agree with TRBD1. This CDR3 contains 18 residues. Germline V gives CDR1 MNHEY, CDR2 SVGEGT. V shed 5 bases, J shed 7 bases, and the junction held 19 bases outside the gene matches. CDR3: CASSPHRGSGGGGNEQFF. DNA of the CDR3: TGTGCCAGCAGTCCCCACAGGGGGAGTGGAGGTGGAGGAAATGAGCAGTTCTTC.

Worth noting for this clonotype: A much larger clone differs by one base, so this may be a read error. Because the CDR3 is missing its conserved closing phenylalanine or tryptophan, this is likely a read error. The chain combines TRBV13 with TRBJ2-3; D remains unclear. V shed 5 bases and J shed 2 bases, with 2 bases lying between them. In germline, CDR1 is PRHDT, CDR2 FYEKMQ (reference sequence). The CDR3 sequence is 11 residues long. The CDR3 loop is CASSITDTQYY. Written as DNA, the CDR3 is TGTGCCAGCAGCATCACAGATACGCAGTATTAT.

This clonotype has a count of ten or more. This chain joins TRBV6-6 and TRBJ1-6; 8 bases agree with TRBD1. The V gene's germline CDR1 is MNHNY and CDR2 SVGAGI (reference sequence). The ends lost 6 bases at V and 3 bases at J; junction bases unmatched: 10. This CDR3 has 17 amino acids. The CDR3 reads CASRDSDRGGYNSPLHF. DNA of the CDR3: TGTGCCAGCAGAGATTCCGACAGGGGAGGCTATAATTCACCCCTCCACTTT.

The chain couples TRBV5-4 to TRBJ2-2, with 7 bases fitting TRBD2. Losses at the gene ends were 3 bases for V and 7 bases for J; bases not matched to a gene: 9. This CDR3 is built from 15 residues. Germline V gives CDR1 SGHNT, CDR2 YYREEE (reference sequence). The CDR3 DNA sequence: TGTGCCAGCAGCTCTAGTGGGAGGGCCTACGGGGAGCTGTTTTTT. Its translation is CASSSSGRAYGELFF.

This clonotype has just one count. The junction differs from germline at one of its ends, possibly a read error. CDR3 residues: CTSPPGGTYNEQFF. Written as DNA, the CDR3 is TGTACCAGCCCCCCGGGGGGAACCTACAATGAGCAGTTCTTC. The gene calls are TRBV5-5 and TRBJ2-1; TRBD2 matches 7 bases. Per the germline V gene, CDR1 is SGHKS and CDR2 is YYEKEE (reference sequence). The CDR3 is 14 residues long.

This clonotype has at least ten counts. The rearrangement uses TRBV6-5 and TRBJ1-5; 10 bases line up with TRBD1. Germline-derived CDR1 and CDR2 are MNHEY and SVGAGI. J gave up 5 bases and V 0 bases, and 1 base lay outside the gene matches. CDR3 length equals 15 residues. CDR3 sequence: CASSYSGTGDQPQHF. Written as DNA, the CDR3 is TGTGCCAGCAGTTACTCGGGGACAGGGGATCAGCCCCAGCATTTT.

The chain uses TRBV11-1 and TRBJ1-1; D ambiguous. This CDR3 contains 14 residues. The V end lost 0 bases, the J end lost 13 bases, and 18 bases lay between the germline ends. Germline CDR1 is SGHAT and CDR2 is FQDESV (reference sequence). The CDR3 DNA sequence: TGTGCCAGCAGCTTAGCGACCTGGGGAACTGAGGTTTTCTTT. It specifies CASSLATWGTEVFF.

This clonotype was counted many times. This chain uses TRBV4-1 with TRBJ2-3; 7 bases agree with TRBD1. Trimming at V came to 0 bases and at J to 2 bases, leaving 8 bases not matched to a gene. The CDR3 spans 17 residues. Germline assignment: CDR1 MGHRA and CDR2 YSYEKL. CDR3 residues: CASSQDPRDRFTDTQYF. The CDR3, as DNA: TGCGCCAGCAGCCAAGATCCTCGGGACAGATTCACAGATACGCAGTATTTT.

This clonotype was counted at least ten times. V gene TRBV6-5 combines with J gene TRBJ2-5; no clear D. The length of the CDR3 is 14 residues. Germline V gives CDR1 MNHEY, CDR2 SVGAGI. Trimming removed 2 bases at V and 2 bases at J, with 9 bases between. The DNA of the CDR3 is TGTGCCAGCAGTTACAGTCGGTATCAAGAGACCCAGTACTTC. This gives the protein CASSYSRYQETQYF.

A remark on this clonotype: The CDR3 carries no conserved terminal phenylalanine or tryptophan, so it likely arises from a read error. The chain links TRBV11-2 to TRBJ2-2; no firm D call. Germline values: CDR1 SGHAT, CDR2 FQNNGV. Trimming took off 1 base at V and 6 bases at J, with 9 bases between the two ends. CDR3 length equals 14 residues. This CDR3 reads CASSLVDIPGELFL. CDR3 nucleotide sequence: TGTGCCAGCAGCTTAGTCGATATTCCCGGGGAGCTGTTTCTT.

The chain links TRBV29-1 to TRBJ2-1, with D perhaps matching TRBD2 (5 bases). The germline V gene encodes CDR1 SQVTM and CDR2 ANQGSEA. V was pared by 6 bases and J by 0 bases, with 6 bases between. CDR3 size: 12 residues. CDR3 bases: TGCAGCGTGGACTTCTCCTACAATGAGCAGTTCTTC. Protein sequence: CSVDFSYNEQFF.

As for this clonotype: Germline is not matched at one junction end, which may reflect a read error. This chain connects TRBV12-3 or TRBV12-4 to TRBJ1-1; no clear D. This CDR3 comprises 14 residues. CDR3 coding DNA: TGTGCCAGCGGTCCGTGGGTAGAGAACACTGAAGCTTCCTTT. This sequence encodes CASGPWVENTEASF.